This is a list of T cell receptor beta chains from one sample in a study of T cells in Graves' hyperthyroidism and ophthalmopathy. A single record per CDR3 protein comes from TCRdb applying MiXCR to the multiplex PCR reads. The sample lists some 440,000 distinct CDR3 sequences, less than 20% occurring once. The specimen was blood. The receptor set was obtained from a woman aged 18-29 years with Graves' hyperthyroidism. The CDR3 runs from the conserved cysteine through the conserved F or W. The D gene is left open where the match is weak. Not every row has a clone size; where given, it reads once, few, many or a size class.

d_call	j_call	v_call	clone_size	cdr3_nt	cdr3_aa
TRBD2	TRBJ2-1	TRBV4-1	NA	TGCGCCAGCAGCCAACCCAAGGCCGGGACTAGTTACCATGAGCAGTTCTTC	CASSQPKAGTSYHEQFF
TRBD1	TRBJ1-3	TRBV12-3/TRBV12-4	many	TGTGCCAGCAGCCTGAACAGGGGCCCGGGAAACACCATATATTTT	CASSLNRGPGNTIYF
TRBD1	TRBJ1-4	TRBV20-1	many	TGCAGTGCTAGAGATACGAGACAGGGGCGGGAAAAACTGTTTTTT	CSARDTRQGREKLFF
NA	TRBJ1-1	TRBV20-1	many	TGCAGTGCTAGGAAGGCAGGTTTGAACACTGAAGCTTTCTTT	CSARKAGLNTEAFF
NA	TRBJ1-5	TRBV27	NA	TGTGCCAGCGCACAGGGCTATCGGAGCAATCAGCCCCAGCATTTT	CASAQGYRSNQPQHF
NA	TRBJ1-1	TRBV30	NA	TGTGCCTGGGCGGGGGCCTCCAGAGCTTTCTTT	CAWAGASRAFF
NA	TRBJ2-1	TRBV10-3	many	TGTGCCATCCAACCGGCCATGACCCGTGATGAGCAGTTCTTC	CAIQPAMTRDEQFF
NA	TRBJ2-2	TRBV5-6	NA	TGTGCCAGCAGCTTGGTTGGGGCCGCGAACACCGGGGAGCTGTTTTTT	CASSLVGAANTGELFF
TRBD2	TRBJ2-1	TRBV27	NA	TGTGCCAGCAGTCCTTTTGTGACTAGCGGGAGACGTGGGAATGAGCAGTTCTTC	CASSPFVTSGRRGNEQFF
NA	TRBJ1-4	TRBV4-1	few	TGCGCCAGCAGCCAAGCGGTAAATGAAAAACTGTTTTTT	CASSQAVNEKLFF
NA	TRBJ2-7	TRBV5-4	few	TGTGCCAGCAGCCCCCGGGAAACGGATGAGCAGTACTTC	CASSPRETDEQYF
TRBD1	TRBJ1-1	TRBV20-1	NA	TGCAGTGCCGGGGGACAGGGAAGTAAGAACACTGAAGCTTTCTTT	CSAGGQGSKNTEAFF
TRBD2	TRBJ2-3	TRBV9	many	TGTGCCAGCAGTGGTTGGACTAGCGGGGCGACAGATACGCAGTATTTT	CASSGWTSGATDTQYF
NA	TRBJ2-2	TRBV5-8	many	TGTGCCAGCAGCCCGCCCCAGGGCGCGAACACCGGGGAGCTGTTTTTT	CASSPPQGANTGELFF
NA	TRBJ2-1	TRBV19	few	TGTGCCAGTAGATTACAGGGCAATCTCTACAATGAGCAGTTCTTC	CASRLQGNLYNEQFF
NA	TRBJ1-1	TRBV5-4	NA	TGTGCCAGCAGCTTCGGAGCTGAAGCTTTCTTT	CASSFGAEAFF
TRBD1	TRBJ2-1	TRBV20-1	NA	TGCAGTGCGCGACAGGGCGGGCAGCAGTTCTTC	CSARQGGQQFF
NA	TRBJ2-1	TRBV27	many	TGTGCCAGCAGTTTCATTACCGGGGAGCAGTTCTTC	CASSFITGEQFF
TRBD1	TRBJ2-2	TRBV20-1	NA	TGCAGTGCTAGAGCTCCCACAGGGGGCCAGGCCGGGGAGCTGTTTTTT	CSARAPTGGQAGELFF
NA	TRBJ2-3	TRBV7-2	NA	TGTGCCAGCAGTCGTGAGGGGTACTGGGTCAAGGATACGCAGTATTTT	CASSREGYWVKDTQYF
NA	TRBJ2-7	TRBV6-2/TRBV6-3	many	TGTGCCAGCAGTTACAATGGCCACGGCGAGCAGTACTTC	CASSYNGHGEQYF
TRBD2	TRBJ2-1	TRBV12-3/TRBV12-4	many	TGTGCCAGCAGTTTAGGCGGGACTAGCGGGAGGGGGCAGTTCTTC	CASSLGGTSGRGQFF
NA	TRBJ2-7	TRBV27	many	TGTGCCAGCAGTAAGGGACTGATCTACGAGCAGTACTTC	CASSKGLIYEQYF
NA	TRBJ1-6	TRBV20-1	NA	TGCAGTGCTAGTGTTAGGACGGCAAATTCACCCCCCCACTTT	CSASVRTANSPPHF